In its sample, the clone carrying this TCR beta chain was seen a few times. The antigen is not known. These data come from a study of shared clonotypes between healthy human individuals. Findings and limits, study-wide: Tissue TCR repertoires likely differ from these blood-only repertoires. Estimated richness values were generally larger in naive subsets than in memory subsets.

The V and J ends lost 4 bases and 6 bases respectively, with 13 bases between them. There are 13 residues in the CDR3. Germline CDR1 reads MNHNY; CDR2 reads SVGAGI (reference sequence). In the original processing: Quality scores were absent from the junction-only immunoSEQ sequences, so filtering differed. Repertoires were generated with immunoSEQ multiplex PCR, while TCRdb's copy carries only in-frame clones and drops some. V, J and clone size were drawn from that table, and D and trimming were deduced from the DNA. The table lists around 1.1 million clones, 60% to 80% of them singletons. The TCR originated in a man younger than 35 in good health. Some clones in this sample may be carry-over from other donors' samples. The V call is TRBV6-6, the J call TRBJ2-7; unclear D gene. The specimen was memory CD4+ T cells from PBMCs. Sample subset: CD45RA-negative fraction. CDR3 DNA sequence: TGTGCCAGCAGTTTCCCAGGCCCCACCGAGCAGTACTTC. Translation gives CASSFPGPTEQYF.